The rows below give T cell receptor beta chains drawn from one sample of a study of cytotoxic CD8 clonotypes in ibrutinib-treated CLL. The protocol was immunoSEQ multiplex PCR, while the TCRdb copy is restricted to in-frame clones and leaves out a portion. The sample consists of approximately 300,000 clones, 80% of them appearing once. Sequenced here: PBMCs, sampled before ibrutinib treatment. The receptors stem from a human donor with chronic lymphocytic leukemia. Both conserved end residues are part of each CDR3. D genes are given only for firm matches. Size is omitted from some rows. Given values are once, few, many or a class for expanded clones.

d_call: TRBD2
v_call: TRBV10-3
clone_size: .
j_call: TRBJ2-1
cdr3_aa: CAIRPSGSAYNEQFF
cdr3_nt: TGTGCCATCAGGCCTAGCGGGAGCGCATACAATGAGCAGTTCTTC

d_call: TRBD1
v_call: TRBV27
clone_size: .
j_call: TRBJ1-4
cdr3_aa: CASSRSRQGWEKLFF
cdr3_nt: TGTGCCAGCAGTCGAAGCCGACAGGGGTGGGAAAAACTGTTTTTT

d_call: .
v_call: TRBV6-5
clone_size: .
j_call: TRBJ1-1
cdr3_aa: CASSYSADTEAFF
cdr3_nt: TGTGCCAGCAGTTACTCAGCAGACACTGAAGCTTTCTTT

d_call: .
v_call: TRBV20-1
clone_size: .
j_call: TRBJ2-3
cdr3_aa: CSAETTDTQYF
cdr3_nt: TGCAGTGCGGAAACCACAGATACGCAGTATTTT

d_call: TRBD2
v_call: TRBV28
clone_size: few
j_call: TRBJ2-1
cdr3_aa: CASSPGTTTFF
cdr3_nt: TGTGCCAGCAGTCCAGGGACTACAACCTTCTTC

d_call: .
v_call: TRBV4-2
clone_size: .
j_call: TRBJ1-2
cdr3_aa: CASRESGNTNYGYTF
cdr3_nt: TGTGCCAGCAGGGAGTCGGGAAACACGAACTATGGCTACACCTTC

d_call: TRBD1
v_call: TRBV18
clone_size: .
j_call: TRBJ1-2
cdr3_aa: CASSPGTGSNYGYTF
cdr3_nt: TGTGCCAGCTCACCTGGGACAGGTTCTAACTATGGCTACACCTTC

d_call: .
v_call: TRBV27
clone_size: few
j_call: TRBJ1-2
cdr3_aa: CASSLRTHGGYTF
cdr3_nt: TGTGCCAGCAGTTTAAGGACTCACGGGGGCTACACCTTC

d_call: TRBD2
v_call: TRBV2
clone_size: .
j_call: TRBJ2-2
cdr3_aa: CASSRLAENTGELFF
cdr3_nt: TGTGCCAGCAGTAGACTAGCGGAGAACACCGGGGAGCTGTTTTTT

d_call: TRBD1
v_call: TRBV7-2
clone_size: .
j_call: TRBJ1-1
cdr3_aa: CASSPRTGNEAFF
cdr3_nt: TGTGCCAGCAGCCCCCGGACAGGGAATGAAGCTTTCTTT

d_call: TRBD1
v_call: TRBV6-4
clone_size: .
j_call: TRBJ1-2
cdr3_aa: CASSPGTGGGYGYTF
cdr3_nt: TGTGCCAGCAGCCCGGGGACAGGGGGTGGCTATGGCTACACCTTC

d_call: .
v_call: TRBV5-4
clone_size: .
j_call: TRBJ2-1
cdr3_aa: CASRLGGFNEQFF
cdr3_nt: TGTGCCAGTCGACTAGGAGGCTTCAATGAGCAGTTCTTC

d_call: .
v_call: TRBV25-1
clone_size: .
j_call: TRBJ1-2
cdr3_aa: CASGGDGVLGGYTF
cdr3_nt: TGTGCCAGCGGGGGGGACGGGGTCTTGGGTGGCTACACCTTC

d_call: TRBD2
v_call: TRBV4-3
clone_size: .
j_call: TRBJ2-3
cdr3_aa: CASSSNLAGGYFSTDTQYF
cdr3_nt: TGCGCCAGCAGCTCGAACCTAGCGGGAGGGTACTTTAGCACAGATACGCAGTATTTT

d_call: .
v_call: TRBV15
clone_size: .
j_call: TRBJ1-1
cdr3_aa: CATSRDRTGPRSFF
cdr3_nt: TGTGCCACCAGCAGAGATCGTACAGGTCCCCGTTCTTTCTTT

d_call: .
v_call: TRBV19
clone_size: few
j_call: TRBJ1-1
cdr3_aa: CASSLSGTEAFF
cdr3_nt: TGTGCCAGTAGTTTATCCGGGACAGAAGCTTTCTTT

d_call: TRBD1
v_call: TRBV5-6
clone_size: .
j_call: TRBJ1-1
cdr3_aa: CASSFQGAFDTEAFF
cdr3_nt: TGTGCCAGCAGCTTTCAGGGGGCGTTTGACACTGAAGCTTTCTTT

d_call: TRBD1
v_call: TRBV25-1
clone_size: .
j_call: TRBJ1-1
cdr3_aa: CASRRTGGLGGTEAFF
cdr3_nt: TGTGCCAGCAGAAGAACAGGGGGCCTGGGGGGCACTGAAGCTTTCTTT

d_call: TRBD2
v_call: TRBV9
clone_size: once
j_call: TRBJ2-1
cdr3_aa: CASSVGGGSYNEQFF
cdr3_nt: TGTGCCAGCAGCGTAGGGGGCGGGAGTTACAATGAGCAGTTCTTC

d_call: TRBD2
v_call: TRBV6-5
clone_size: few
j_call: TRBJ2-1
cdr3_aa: CASSFDLAGLQAEQFF
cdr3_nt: TGTGCCAGCAGTTTCGACCTAGCGGGACTACAGGCTGAGCAGTTCTTC

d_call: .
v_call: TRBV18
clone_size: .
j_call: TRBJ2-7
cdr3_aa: CASSAQGYEVEQYF
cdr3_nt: TGTGCCAGCTCCGCCCAAGGCTATGAGGTCGAGCAGTACTTC

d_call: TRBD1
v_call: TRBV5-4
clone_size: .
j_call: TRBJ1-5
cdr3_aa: CASSGQGQPQHF
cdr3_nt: TGTGCCAGCAGCGGACAGGGGCAGCCCCAGCATTTT

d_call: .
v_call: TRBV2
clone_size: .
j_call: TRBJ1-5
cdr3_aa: CASMDSSNQPQHF
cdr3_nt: TGTGCCAGCATGGACAGTAGCAATCAGCCCCAGCATTTT

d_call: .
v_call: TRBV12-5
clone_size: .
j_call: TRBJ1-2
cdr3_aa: CASGGERGLYGYTF
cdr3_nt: TGTGCTAGTGGGGGGGAAAGGGGACTCTATGGCTACACCTTC

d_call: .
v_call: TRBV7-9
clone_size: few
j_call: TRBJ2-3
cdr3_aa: CASSQVDTQYF
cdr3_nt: TGTGCCAGCAGCCAAGTAGATACGCAGTATTTT

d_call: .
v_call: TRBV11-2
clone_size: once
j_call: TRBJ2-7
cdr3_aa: CASRSSSGQYF
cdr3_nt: TGTGCCAGCAGGTCTTCCTCCGGGCAGTACTTC

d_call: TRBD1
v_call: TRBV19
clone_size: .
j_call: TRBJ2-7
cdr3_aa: CASSQTGPAEQYF
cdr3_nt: TGTGCCAGCAGTCAGACAGGGCCCGCCGAGCAGTACTTC

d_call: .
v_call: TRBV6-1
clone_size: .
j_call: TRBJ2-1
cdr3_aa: CASSLGLTRYNEQFF
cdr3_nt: TGTGCCAGCAGTCTAGGACTTACCAGATACAATGAGCAGTTCTTC

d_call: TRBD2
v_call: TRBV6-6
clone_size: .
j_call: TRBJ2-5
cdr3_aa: CASSYTGGPRETQYF
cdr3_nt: TGTGCCAGCAGTTACACGGGAGGGCCGCGGGAGACCCAGTACTTC

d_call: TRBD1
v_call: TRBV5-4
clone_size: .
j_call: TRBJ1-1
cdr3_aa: CASSSTGRNTEAFF
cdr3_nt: TGTGCCAGCAGCTCGACAGGGAGGAACACTGAAGCTTTCTTT

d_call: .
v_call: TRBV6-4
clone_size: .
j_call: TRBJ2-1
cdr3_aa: CASSDSTTNEQFF
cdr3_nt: TGTGCCAGCAGTGACTCGACCACCAATGAGCAGTTCTTC

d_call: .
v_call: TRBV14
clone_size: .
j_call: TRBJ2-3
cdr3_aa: CASSPDPFGADTQYF
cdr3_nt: TGTGCCAGCAGCCCGGACCCTTTTGGGGCAGATACGCAGTATTTT

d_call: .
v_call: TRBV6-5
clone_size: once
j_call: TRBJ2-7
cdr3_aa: CASSLQGRGDRYEQYF
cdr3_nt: TGTGCCAGCAGTTTACAAGGTCGGGGAGACCGGTACGAGCAGTACTTC

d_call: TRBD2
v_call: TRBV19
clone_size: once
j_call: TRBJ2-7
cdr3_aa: CASSTPPGLAGRSYEQYF
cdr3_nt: TGTGCCAGTAGTACCCCACCGGGACTAGCGGGTCGCTCCTACGAGCAGTACTTC

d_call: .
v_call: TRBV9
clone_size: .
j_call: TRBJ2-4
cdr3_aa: CASSVGGVAKNIQYF
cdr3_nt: TGTGCCAGCAGCGTCGGGGGCGTAGCCAAAAACATTCAGTACTTC

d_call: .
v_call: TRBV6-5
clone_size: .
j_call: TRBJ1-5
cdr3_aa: CASRDSNQPQHF
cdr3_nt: TGTGCCAGCCGGGACAGCAATCAGCCCCAGCATTTT

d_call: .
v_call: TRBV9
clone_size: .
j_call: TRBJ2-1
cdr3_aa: CASSGDRSSYNEQFF
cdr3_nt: TGTGCCAGCAGCGGCGACAGGAGCTCCTACAATGAGCAGTTCTTC

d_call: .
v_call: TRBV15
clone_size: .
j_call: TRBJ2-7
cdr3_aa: CATCGHSYEQYF
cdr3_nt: TGTGCCACCTGCGGGCACTCCTACGAGCAGTACTTC

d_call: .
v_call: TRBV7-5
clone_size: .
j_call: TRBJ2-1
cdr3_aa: CVRSHHLAGGFNEQFF
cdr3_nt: TGTGTCAGAAGCCATCATCTAGCGGGAGGGTTCAATGAGCAGTTCTTC

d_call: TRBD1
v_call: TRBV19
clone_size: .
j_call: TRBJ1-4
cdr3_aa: CASSPRGTGVFGKLFF
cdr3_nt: TGTGCCAGTAGTCCTCGCGGGACAGGGGTTTTTGGCAAACTGTTTTTT